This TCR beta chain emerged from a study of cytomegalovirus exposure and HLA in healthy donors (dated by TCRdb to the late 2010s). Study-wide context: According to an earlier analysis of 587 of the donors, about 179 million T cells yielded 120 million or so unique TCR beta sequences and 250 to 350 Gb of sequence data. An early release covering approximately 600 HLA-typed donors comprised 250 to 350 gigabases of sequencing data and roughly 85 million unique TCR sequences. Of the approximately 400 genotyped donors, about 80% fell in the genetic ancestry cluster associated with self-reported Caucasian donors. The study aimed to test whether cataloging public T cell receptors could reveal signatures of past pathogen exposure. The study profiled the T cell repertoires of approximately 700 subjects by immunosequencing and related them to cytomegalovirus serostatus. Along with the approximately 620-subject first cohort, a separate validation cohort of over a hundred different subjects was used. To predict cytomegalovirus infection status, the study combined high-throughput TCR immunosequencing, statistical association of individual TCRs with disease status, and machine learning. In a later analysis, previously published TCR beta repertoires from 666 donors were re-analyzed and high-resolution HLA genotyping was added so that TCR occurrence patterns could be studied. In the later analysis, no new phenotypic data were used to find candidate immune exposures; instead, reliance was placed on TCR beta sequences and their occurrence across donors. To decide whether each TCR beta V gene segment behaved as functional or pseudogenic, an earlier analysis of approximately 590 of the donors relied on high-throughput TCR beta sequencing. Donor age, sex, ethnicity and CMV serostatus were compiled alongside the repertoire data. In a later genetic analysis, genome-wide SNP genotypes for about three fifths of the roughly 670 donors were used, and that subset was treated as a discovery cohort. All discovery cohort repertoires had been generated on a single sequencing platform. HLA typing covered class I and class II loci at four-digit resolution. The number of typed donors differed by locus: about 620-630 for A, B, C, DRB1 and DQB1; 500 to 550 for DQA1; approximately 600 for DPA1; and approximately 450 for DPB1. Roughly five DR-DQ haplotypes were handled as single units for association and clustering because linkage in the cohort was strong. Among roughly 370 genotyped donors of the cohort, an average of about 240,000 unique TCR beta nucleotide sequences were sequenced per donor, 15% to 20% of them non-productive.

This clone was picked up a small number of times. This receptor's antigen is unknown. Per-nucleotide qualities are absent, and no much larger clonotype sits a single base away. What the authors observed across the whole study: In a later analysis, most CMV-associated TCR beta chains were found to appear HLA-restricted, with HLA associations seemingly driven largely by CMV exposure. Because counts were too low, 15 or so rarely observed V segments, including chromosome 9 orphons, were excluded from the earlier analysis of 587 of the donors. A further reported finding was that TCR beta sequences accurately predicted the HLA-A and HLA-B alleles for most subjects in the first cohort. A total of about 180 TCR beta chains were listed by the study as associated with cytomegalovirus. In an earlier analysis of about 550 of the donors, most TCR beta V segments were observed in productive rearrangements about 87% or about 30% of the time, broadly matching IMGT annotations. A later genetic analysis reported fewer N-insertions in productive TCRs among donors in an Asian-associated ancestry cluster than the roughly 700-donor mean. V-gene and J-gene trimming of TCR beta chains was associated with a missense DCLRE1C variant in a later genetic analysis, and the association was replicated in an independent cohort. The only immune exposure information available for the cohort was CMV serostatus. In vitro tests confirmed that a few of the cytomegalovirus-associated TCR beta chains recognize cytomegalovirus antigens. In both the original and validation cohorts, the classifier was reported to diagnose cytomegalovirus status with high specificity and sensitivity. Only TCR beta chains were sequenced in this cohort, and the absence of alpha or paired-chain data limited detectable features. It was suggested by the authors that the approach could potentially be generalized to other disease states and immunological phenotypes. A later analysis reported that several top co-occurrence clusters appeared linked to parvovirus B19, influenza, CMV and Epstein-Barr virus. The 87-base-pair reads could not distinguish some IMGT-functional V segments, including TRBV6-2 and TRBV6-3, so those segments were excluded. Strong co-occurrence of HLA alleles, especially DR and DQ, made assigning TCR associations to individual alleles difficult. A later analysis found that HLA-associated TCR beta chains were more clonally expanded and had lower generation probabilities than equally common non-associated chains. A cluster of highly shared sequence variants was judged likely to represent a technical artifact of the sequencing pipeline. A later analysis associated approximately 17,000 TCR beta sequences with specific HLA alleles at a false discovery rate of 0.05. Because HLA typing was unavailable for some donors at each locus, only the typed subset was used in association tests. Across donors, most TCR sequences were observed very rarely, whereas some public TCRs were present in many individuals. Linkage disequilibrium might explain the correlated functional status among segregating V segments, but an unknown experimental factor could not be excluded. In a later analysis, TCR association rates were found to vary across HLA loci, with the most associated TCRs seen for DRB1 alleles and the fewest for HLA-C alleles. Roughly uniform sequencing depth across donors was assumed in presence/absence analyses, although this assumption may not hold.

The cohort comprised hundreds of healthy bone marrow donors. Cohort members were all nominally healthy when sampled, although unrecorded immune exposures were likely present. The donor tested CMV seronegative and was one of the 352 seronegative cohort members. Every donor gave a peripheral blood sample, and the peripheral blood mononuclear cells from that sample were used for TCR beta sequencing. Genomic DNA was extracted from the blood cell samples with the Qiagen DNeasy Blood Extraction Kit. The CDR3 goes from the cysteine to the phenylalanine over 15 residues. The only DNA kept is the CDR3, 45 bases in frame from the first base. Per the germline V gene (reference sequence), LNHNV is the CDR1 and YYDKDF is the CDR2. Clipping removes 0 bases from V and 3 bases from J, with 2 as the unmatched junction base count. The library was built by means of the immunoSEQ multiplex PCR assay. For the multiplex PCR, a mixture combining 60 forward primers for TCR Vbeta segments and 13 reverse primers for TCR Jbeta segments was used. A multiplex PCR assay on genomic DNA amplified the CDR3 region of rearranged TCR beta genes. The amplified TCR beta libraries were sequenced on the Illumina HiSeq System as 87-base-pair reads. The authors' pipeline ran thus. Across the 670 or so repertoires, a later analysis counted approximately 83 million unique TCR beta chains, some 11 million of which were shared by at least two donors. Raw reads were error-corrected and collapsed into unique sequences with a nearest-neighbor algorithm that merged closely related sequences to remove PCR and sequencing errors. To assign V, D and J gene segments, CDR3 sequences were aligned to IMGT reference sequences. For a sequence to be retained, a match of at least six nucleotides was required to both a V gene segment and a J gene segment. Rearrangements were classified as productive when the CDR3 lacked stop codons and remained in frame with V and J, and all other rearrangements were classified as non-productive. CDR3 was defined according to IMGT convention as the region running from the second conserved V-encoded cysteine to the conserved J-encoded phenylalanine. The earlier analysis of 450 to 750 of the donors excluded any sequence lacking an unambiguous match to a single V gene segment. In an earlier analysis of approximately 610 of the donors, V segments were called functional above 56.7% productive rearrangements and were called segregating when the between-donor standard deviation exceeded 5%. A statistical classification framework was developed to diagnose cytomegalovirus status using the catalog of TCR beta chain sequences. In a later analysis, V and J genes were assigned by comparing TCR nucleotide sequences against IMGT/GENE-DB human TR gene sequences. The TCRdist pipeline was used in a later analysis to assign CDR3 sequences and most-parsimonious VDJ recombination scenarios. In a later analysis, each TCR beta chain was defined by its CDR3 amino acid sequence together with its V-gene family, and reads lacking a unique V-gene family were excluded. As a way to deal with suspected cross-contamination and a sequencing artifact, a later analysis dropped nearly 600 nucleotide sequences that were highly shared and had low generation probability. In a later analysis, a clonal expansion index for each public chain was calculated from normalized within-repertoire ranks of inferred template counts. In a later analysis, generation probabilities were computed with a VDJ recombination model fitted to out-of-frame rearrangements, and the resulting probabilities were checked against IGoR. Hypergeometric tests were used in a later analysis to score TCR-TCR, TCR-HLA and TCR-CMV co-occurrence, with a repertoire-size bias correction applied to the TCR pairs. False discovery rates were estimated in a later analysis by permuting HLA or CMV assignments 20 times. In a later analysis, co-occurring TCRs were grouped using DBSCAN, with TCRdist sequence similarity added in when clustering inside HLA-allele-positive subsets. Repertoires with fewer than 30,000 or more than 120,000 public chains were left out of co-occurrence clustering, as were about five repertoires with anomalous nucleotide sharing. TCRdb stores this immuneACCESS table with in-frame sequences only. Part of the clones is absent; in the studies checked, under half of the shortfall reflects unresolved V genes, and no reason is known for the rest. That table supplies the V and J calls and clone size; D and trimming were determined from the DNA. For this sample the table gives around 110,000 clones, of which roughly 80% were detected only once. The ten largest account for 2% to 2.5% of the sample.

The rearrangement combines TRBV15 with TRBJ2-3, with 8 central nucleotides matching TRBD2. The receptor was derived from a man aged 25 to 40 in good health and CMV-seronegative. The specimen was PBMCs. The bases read TGTGCCACCAGCAGAGATCGGGGGGGAACAGATACGCAGTATTTT. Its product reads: CATSRDRGGTDTQYF.